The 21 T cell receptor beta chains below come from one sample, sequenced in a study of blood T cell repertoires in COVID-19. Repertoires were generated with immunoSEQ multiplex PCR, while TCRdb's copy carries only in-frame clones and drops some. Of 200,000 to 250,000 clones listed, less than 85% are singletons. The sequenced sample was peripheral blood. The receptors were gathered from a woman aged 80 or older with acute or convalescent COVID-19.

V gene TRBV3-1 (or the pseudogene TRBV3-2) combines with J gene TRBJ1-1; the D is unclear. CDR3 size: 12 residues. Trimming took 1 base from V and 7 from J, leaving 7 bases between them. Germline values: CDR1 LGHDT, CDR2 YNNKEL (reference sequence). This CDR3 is CASSQARFEAFF. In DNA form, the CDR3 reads TGTGCCAGCAGCCAAGCGAGGTTTGAAGCTTTCTTT.

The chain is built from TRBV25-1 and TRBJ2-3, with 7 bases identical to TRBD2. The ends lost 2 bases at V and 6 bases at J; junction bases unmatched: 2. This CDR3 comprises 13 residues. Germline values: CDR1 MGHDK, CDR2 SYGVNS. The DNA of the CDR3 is TGTGCCAGCAGTGAACGGGGGGTTGATACGCAGTATTTT. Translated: CASSERGVDTQYF.

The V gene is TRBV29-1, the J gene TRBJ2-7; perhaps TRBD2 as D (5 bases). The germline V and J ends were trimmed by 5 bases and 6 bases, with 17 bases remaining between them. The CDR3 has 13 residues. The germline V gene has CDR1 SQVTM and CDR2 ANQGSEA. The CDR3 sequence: CSVPGTSGSEQYF. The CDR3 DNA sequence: TGCAGCGTTCCAGGCACTAGTGGTAGCGAGCAGTACTTC.

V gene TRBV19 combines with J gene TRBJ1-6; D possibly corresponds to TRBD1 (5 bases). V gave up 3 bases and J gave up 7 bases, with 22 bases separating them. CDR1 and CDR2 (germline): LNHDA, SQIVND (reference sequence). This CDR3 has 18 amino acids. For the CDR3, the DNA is TGTGCCAGTAGTATTCAGCGGGGGACTGCCAATCTAAATTCACCCCTCCACTTT. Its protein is CASSIQRGTANLNSPLHF.

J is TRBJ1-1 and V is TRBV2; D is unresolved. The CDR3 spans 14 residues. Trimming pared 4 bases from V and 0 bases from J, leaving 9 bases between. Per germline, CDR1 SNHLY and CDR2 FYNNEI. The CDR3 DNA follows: TGTGCCAGCAGTGTTTCCAGTTTGAACACTGAAGCTTTCTTT. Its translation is CASSVSSLNTEAFF.

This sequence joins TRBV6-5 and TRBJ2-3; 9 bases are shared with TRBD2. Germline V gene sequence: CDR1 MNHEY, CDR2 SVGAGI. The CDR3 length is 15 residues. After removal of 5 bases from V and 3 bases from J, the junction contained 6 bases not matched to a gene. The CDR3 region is CASSHTSGGTDTQYF. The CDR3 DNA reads TGTGCCAGCAGTCACACAAGCGGGGGGACAGATACGCAGTATTTT.

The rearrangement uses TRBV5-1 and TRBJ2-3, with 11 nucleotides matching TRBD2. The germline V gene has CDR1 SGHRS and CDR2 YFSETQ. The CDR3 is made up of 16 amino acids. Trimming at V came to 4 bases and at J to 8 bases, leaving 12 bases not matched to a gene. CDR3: CASSTSGTSGRVTQYF. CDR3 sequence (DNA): TGCGCCAGCAGCACCTCCGGGACTAGCGGTAGGGTTACGCAGTATTTT.

As DNA, the CDR3 is TGTGCCACCACAAAAATAGCGGGGGGGCGATCAGATACGCAGTATTTT. Its translation: CATTKIAGGRSDTQYF. V and J are TRBV19 and TRBJ2-3; 11 bases are shared with TRBD2. This CDR3 contains 16 residues. From germline, CDR1 is LNHDA and CDR2 SQIVND (reference sequence). V lost 10 bases, J lost 4 bases, and 13 bases stayed unmatched.

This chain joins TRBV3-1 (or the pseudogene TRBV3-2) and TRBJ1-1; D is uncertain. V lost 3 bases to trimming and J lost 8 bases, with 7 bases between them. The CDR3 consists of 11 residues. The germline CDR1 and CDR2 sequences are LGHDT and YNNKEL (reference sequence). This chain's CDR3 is CASSQTQEAFF. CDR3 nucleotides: TGTGCCAGCAGCCAGACACAAGAAGCTTTCTTT.

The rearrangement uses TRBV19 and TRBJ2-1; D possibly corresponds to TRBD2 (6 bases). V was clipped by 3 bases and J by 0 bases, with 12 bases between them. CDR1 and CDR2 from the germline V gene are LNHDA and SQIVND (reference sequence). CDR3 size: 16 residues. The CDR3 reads CASSILRTTSYNEQFF. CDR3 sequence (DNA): TGTGCCAGTAGTATCCTAAGGACTACCTCCTACAATGAGCAGTTCTTC.

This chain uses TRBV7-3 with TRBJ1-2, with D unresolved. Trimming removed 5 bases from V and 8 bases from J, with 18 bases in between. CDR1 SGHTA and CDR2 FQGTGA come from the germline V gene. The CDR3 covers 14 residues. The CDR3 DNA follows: TGTGCCAGCAGCCCAAAGATTCTTGTCGGGGGCTACACCTTC. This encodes CASSPKILVGGYTF.

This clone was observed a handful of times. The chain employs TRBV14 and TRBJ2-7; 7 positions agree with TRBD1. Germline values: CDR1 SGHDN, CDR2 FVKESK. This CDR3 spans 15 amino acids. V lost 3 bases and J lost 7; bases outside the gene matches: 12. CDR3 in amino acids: CASSQWTGDLGEQYF. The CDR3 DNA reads TGTGCCAGCAGCCAGTGGACAGGTGATCTAGGAGAGCAGTACTTC.

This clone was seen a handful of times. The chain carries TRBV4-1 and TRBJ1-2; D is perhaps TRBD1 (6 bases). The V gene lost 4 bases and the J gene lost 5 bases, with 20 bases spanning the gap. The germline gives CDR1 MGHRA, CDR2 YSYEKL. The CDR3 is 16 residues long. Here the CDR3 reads CASSPQQGPDSYGYTF. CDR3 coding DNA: TGCGCCAGCAGCCCGCAACAGGGACCTGATTCATATGGCTACACCTTC.

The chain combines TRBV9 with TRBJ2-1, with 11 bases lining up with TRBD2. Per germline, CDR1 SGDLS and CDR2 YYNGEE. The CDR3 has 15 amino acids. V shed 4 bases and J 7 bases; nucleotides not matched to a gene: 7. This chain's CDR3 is CASSLPSGGRNEQFF. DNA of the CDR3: TGTGCCAGCAGCCTCCCTAGCGGGGGGCGGAATGAGCAGTTCTTC.

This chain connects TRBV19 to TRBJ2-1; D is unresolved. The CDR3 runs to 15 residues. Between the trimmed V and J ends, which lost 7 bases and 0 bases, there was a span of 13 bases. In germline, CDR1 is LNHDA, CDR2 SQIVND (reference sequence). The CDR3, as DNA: TGTGCCAGTAAGAAACAGCTTACCTCCTACAATGAGCAGTTCTTC. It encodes CASKKQLTSYNEQFF.

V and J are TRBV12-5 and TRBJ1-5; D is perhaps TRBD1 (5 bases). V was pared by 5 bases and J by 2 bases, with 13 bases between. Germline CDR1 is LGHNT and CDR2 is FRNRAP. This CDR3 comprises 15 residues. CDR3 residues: CASGPHQGGNQPQHF. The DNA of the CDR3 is TGTGCTAGTGGTCCCCACCAGGGCGGCAATCAGCCCCAGCATTTT.

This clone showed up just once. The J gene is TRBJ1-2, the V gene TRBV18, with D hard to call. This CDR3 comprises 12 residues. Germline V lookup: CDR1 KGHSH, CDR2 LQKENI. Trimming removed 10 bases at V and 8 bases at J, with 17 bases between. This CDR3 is CATKGGTGGYTF. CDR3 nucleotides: TGTGCCACCAAGGGTGGTACGGGAGGCTACACCTTC.

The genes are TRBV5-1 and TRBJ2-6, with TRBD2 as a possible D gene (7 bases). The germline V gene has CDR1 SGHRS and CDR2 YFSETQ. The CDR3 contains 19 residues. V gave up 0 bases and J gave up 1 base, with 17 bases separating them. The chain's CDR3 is CASSLAWGGPSSGANVLTF. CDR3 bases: TGCGCCAGCAGCTTGGCCTGGGGGGGCCCTTCTTCTGGGGCCAACGTCCTGACTTTC.

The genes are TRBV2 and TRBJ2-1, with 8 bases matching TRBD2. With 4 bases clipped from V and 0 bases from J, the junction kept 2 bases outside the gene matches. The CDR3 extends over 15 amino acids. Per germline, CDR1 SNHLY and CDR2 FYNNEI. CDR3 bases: TGTGCCAGCAGTGCCGGGACTAGCTCCTACAATGAGCAGTTCTTC. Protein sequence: CASSAGTSSYNEQFF.

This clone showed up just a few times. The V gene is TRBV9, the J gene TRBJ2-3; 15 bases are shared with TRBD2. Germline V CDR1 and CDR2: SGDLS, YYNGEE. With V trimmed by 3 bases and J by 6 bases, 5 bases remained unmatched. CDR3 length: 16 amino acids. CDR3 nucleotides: TGTGCCAGCAGCGCGGGACTAGCGGGGGGAACGGATACGCAGTATTTT. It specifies CASSAGLAGGTDTQYF.

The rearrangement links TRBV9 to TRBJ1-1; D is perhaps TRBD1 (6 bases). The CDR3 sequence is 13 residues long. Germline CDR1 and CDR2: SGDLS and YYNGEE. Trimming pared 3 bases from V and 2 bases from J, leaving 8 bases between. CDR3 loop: CASSGGLNTEAFF. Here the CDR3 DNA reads TGTGCCAGCAGCGGGGGGCTCAACACTGAAGCTTTCTTT.